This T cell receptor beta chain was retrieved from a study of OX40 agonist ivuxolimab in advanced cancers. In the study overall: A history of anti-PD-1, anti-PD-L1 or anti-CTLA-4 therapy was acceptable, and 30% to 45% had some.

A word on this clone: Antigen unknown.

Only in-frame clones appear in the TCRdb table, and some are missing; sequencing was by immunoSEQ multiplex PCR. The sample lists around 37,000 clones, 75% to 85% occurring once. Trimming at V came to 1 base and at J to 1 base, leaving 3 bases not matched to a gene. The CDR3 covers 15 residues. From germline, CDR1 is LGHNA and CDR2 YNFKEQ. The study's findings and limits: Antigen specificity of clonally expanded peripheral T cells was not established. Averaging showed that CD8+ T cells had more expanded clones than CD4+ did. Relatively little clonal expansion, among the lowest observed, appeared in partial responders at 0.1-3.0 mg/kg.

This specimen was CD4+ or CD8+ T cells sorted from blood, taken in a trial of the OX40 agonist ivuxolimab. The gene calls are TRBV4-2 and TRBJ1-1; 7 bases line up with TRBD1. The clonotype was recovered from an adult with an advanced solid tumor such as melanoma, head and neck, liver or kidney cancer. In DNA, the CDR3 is TGTGCCAGCAGCCAAGGGGGACAGACGAACACTGAAGCTTTCTTT. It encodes CASSQGGQTNTEAFF.